This T cell receptor beta chain was profiled in a study of shared clonotypes between healthy human individuals. This clone was seen a handful of times. The germline V gene has CDR1 SGHTA and CDR2 FQGTGA. The CDR3 consists of 15 residues. With V trimmed by 6 bases and J by 8 bases, 11 bases remained unmatched. Within Nashville, Tennessee resided all donors, each a Caucasian adult. About 90 million PBMCs per unsorted sample were used for genomic DNA. Deep-level running was used for the assay. Every subset had its genomic DNA shared out evenly among several immunoSEQ plates. Using immunoSEQ multiplex PCR, the repertoire was profiled, and TCRdb retains in-frame clones only, with some absent. The table records about 510,000 clones, 79% of them present only once.

The rearrangement links TRBV7-3 to TRBJ2-1, with 9 bases lining up with TRBD2. This TCR was sampled from a woman aged 40 to 55 in good health. Some clones in this sample may be carry-over from other donors' samples. The sample taken for sequencing was PBMCs. DNA for the CDR3: TGTGCCAGCAGTCCGGGACTAGCCTTATTTGATGAGCAGTTCTTC. Translation: CASSPGLALFDEQFF.